A selection of T cell receptor beta chains follows, all from one sample in a study of cytomegalovirus exposure and HLA in healthy donors. Measured with immunoSEQ multiplex PCR; TCRdb has only the in-frame clones, and not every one. Of around 150,000 clones listed, approximately 70% are singletons. Sequenced sample: PBMCs. These receptors all come from a woman aged 40 to 50 in good health and CMV-seropositive. Both conserved end residues are part of each CDR3. Fields, in order: CDR3 protein, CDR3 DNA, V gene, J gene, D gene, clone size. The D gene is left open where the match is weak. Expanded clones get a size class; other rows say once, few or many, or leave the size out.

CASSPIQTEAFF	TGTGCCAGCAGCCCAATTCAGACTGAAGCTTTCTTT	TRBV13	TRBJ1-1	NA	NA
CASSNSYTGTFYGYTF	TGTGCCAGCAGCAACTCCTACACCGGGACATTCTATGGCTACACCTTC	TRBV28	TRBJ1-2	NA	NA
CASSYVGTEAFF	TGTGCCAGCAGCTACGTCGGCACTGAAGCTTTCTTT	TRBV7-2	TRBJ1-1	NA	few
CASSLGSGNEQYF	TGTGCCAGCAGCTTGGGTTCGGGGAACGAGCAGTACTTC	TRBV5-6	TRBJ2-7	NA	NA
CASSQGLAGVNEQFF	TGCGCCAGCAGCCAAGGGCTAGCGGGAGTTAATGAGCAGTTCTTC	TRBV4-3	TRBJ2-1	TRBD2	few
CSVGVGAKETQYF	TGCAGCGTTGGGGTGGGGGCCAAAGAGACCCAGTACTTC	TRBV29-1	TRBJ2-5	NA	NA
CASRSLAAAYEQYF	TGTGCCAGCAGATCTCTAGCGGCAGCCTACGAGCAGTACTTC	TRBV28	TRBJ2-7	TRBD2	NA
CASSLHFSGGALYEQYF	TGTGCCAGCAGCTTACACTTTAGCGGGGGGGCACTCTACGAGCAGTACTTC	TRBV7-6	TRBJ2-7	TRBD2	few
CASSLGAGGNYNEQFF	TGCGCCAGCAGCTTGGGGGCAGGGGGCAACTACAATGAGCAGTTCTTC	TRBV5-1	TRBJ2-1	TRBD1	NA
CASSRTGTRVAYEQYF	TGTGCCAGCAGCCGAACCGGGACTAGGGTCGCCTACGAGCAGTACTTC	TRBV4-2	TRBJ2-7	TRBD2	NA
CSVTGATTDTQYF	TGCAGCGTGACAGGGGCCACCACAGATACGCAGTATTTT	TRBV29-1	TRBJ2-3	TRBD1	NA
CASSPGTSGRPQGFF	TGTGCCAGCAGCCCCGGGACTAGCGGGAGGCCCCAGGGGTTCTTC	TRBV7-8	TRBJ2-1	TRBD2	once
CASSLYLGQLQETQYF	TGTGCCAGCAGCTTGTACCTCGGACAGCTCCAAGAGACCCAGTACTTC	TRBV5-4	TRBJ2-5	NA	NA
CSVELVFRGGQYNEQFF	TGCAGCGTTGAATTAGTCTTTAGGGGGGGCCAATACAATGAGCAGTTCTTC	TRBV29-1	TRBJ2-1	NA	NA
CASSFLGPLRGEAFF	TGTGCCAGCAGCTTTCTCGGTCCTCTTCGGGGTGAAGCTTTCTTT	TRBV7-8	TRBJ1-1	NA	NA
CASSPGTLGGTEAFF	TGTGCCAGCAGTCCCGGGACTCTGGGGGGCACTGAAGCTTTCTTT	TRBV28	TRBJ1-1	NA	NA
CASRQTHSGNIQYF	TGTGCCAGCCGCCAGACCCACTCAGGAAACATTCAGTACTTC	TRBV19	TRBJ2-4	NA	once
CASSPPRQARHYEQYF	TGTGCCAGCAGCCCGCCCCGACAGGCTCGACACTACGAGCAGTACTTC	TRBV5-6	TRBJ2-7	NA	few
CATSVRGGRGGGTDTQYF	TGTGCCACCTCAGTTCGGGGGGGCAGAGGGGGGGGCACAGATACGCAGTATTTT	TRBV2	TRBJ2-3	TRBD2	NA
CASSTVEYTSNEKLFF	TGTGCCAGCAGCACAGTAGAATACACCTCCAATGAAAAACTGTTTTTT	TRBV28	TRBJ1-4	NA	NA
CASSYESRGTYEQYF	TGTGCCAGCAGTTACGAATCAAGGGGAACCTACGAGCAGTACTTC	TRBV6-6	TRBJ2-7	NA	NA
CASSAGTEGNTIYF	TGTGCCAGCAGCGCCGGGACTGAGGGAAACACCATATATTTT	TRBV7-3	TRBJ1-3	NA	NA
CASSYDGASGNTIYF	TGTGCCAGCAGTTACGATGGGGCTTCTGGAAACACCATATATTTT	TRBV6-5	TRBJ1-3	NA	NA
CAIAGTSERLGNEQFF	TGTGCCATAGCAGGGACTAGCGAGAGGTTAGGAAATGAGCAGTTCTTC	TRBV10-3	TRBJ2-1	TRBD2	once
CASSLGEDGGAFF	TGCGCCAGCAGCCTAGGAGAGGATGGTGGAGCTTTCTTT	TRBV5-1	TRBJ1-1	NA	NA
CASSLKAGYEQYF	TGTGCCAGCAGCTTAAAAGCGGGGTACGAGCAGTACTTC	TRBV7-2	TRBJ2-7	TRBD2	once
CASSPGQDSSPLHF	TGCGCCAGCAGCCCGGGACAGGACAGCTCACCCCTCCACTTT	TRBV4-3	TRBJ1-6	TRBD1	NA
CASGLVLTGGTRPLSNQPQHF	TGTGCTAGTGGTTTGGTTCTAACGGGGGGGACCAGACCCCTTAGCAATCAGCCCCAGCATTTT	TRBV12-5	TRBJ1-5	NA	NA
CATSRAFTGAGTGGLADTQYF	TGTGCCACCAGCAGAGCTTTTACTGGGGCCGGGACAGGGGGCCTGGCAGATACGCAGTATTTT	TRBV15	TRBJ2-3	TRBD1	once
CASSQVLLAGYRNGQFF	TGCGCCAGCAGCCAAGTACTCCTAGCAGGTTACCGGAATGGGCAGTTCTTC	TRBV4-1	TRBJ2-1	NA	NA
CASSLTSRGGTGELFF	TGTGCCAGCAGCTTAACTAGCAGGGGCGGGACCGGGGAGCTGTTTTTT	TRBV7-3	TRBJ2-2	NA	NA
CASSGTGAQPQHF	TGTGCCAGTAGTGGGACAGGGGCACAGCCCCAGCATTTT	TRBV19	TRBJ1-5	TRBD1	NA
CASRGRGNTEAFF	TGTGCCAGCAGAGGCAGGGGGAACACTGAAGCTTTCTTT	TRBV6-6	TRBJ1-1	NA	few
CASRGEGSLGETQYF	TGTGCCAGCAGGGGTGAAGGGAGCCTTGGGGAGACCCAGTACTTC	TRBV6-6	TRBJ2-5	NA	once
CASRDQGLVGYGYTF	TGTGCCAGCAGGGACCAGGGCCTCGTGGGCTATGGCTACACCTTC	TRBV6-5	TRBJ1-2	NA	NA
CASSLLEGEGAWQETQYF	TGTGCCAGCAGTTTATTGGAGGGAGAGGGTGCATGGCAAGAGACCCAGTACTTC	TRBV28	TRBJ2-5	NA	NA
CASSLLASGGYYEQYF	TGTGCCAGCAGCTTACTAGCTTCGGGGGGATACTACGAGCAGTACTTC	TRBV11-1	TRBJ2-7	TRBD2	NA
CSVEATRGTYEQYF	TGCAGCGTTGAAGCTACCAGGGGTACCTACGAGCAGTACTTC	TRBV29-1	TRBJ2-7	NA	NA
CASSPTDRTSGELFF	TGTGCCAGCAGTCCGACGGACAGGACCAGCGGGGAGCTGTTTTTT	TRBV6-6	TRBJ2-2	TRBD1	NA
CASSLGARSNEQFF	TGTGCCAGCAGCTTGGGGGCTCGGTCCAATGAGCAGTTCTTC	TRBV7-3	TRBJ2-1	NA	NA
CASSYTQGPSNTGELFF	TGTGCCAGCAGCTATACACAGGGGCCATCGAACACCGGGGAGCTGTTTTTT	TRBV11-3	TRBJ2-2	TRBD1	NA
CASSFQGGTYEQYF	TGTGCCAGCAGCTTTCAAGGGGGAACCTACGAGCAGTACTTC	TRBV7-9	TRBJ2-7	NA	NA
CASSLTSYEQYF	TGCGCCAGCAGCCTTACCTCCTACGAGCAGTACTTC	TRBV5-1	TRBJ2-7	NA	NA
CASLDSRATYEQYF	TGTGCCAGCCTTGATTCAAGAGCTACCTACGAGCAGTACTTC	TRBV6-5	TRBJ2-7	NA	few
CASSPGTGFEQYF	TGTGCCAGCAGTCCCGGGACAGGGTTCGAGCAGTACTTC	TRBV6-5	TRBJ2-7	TRBD1	NA
CASSLRGGTDTQYF	TGTGCCAGCAGTTTAAGGGGAGGGACAGATACGCAGTATTTT	TRBV28	TRBJ2-3	TRBD2	once
CASAWGGLNNEQFF	TGTGCCAGTGCCTGGGGGGGCCTCAACAATGAGCAGTTCTTC	TRBV10-3	TRBJ2-1	NA	once
CASSEGQGVGQPQHF	TGTGCCAGCAGTGAGGGTCAGGGGGTAGGGCAGCCCCAGCATTTT	TRBV6-1	TRBJ1-5	TRBD1	NA
CASSFRGYEQFF	TGTGCCAGCAGCTTTAGGGGGTATGAGCAGTTCTTC	TRBV7-6	TRBJ2-1	NA	NA
CASSLGQPYGYTF	TGCGCCAGCAGCTTAGGACAGCCGTATGGCTACACCTTC	TRBV5-1	TRBJ1-2	NA	NA
CASRRSGTSSYEQYF	TGTGCCAGCAGACGGAGCGGGACGAGCTCCTACGAGCAGTACTTC	TRBV7-9	TRBJ2-7	TRBD2	NA
CAISEGLAGQHEQYF	TGTGCCATCAGCGAGGGACTAGCGGGGCAGCACGAGCAGTACTTC	TRBV10-3	TRBJ2-7	TRBD2	NA
CASSPGGNGETQYF	TGTGCCAGCTCACCAGGAGGTAATGGAGAGACCCAGTACTTC	TRBV18	TRBJ2-5	NA	NA